The T cell receptor beta chain under discussion was sequenced for a study of cytomegalovirus exposure and HLA in healthy donors. Study-wide findings and caveats: V- and J-gene trimming of TCR beta was linked (in a later analysis) to a missense DCLRE1C variant. The CMV antigen specificity of a few CMV-associated chains was confirmed through in vitro analysis.

The CDR3 runs to 15 residues. V lost 0 bases to trimming and J lost 6 bases, with 14 bases between them. The germline CDR1 and CDR2 sequences are SGHDT and YYEEEE. This clone was counted a few times. The antigen is undetermined. Use of 60 Vbeta and 13 Jbeta primers characterized the PCR. Here immunoSEQ multiplex PCR was the method, and the copy in TCRdb shows in-frame clones only, minus some. The data contain 100,000 to 130,000 clones, about three quarters of them singletons. This chain links TRBV5-6 with TRBJ2-3, with D possibly matching TRBD1 (6 bases). The sequencing input was PBMCs. The receptor's source is a man under 40 in good health and CMV-seronegative. The CDR3 DNA sequence: TGTGCCAGCAGCTTGGCCCGGGACAAAGTTGATACGCAGTATTTT. Translation: CASSLARDKVDTQYF. Variable domain in full (rest from reference TRBV5-6 and TRBJ2-3): DAGVTQSPTHLIKTRGQQVTLRCSPKSGHDTVSWYQQALGQGPQFIFQYYEEEERQRGNFPDRFSGHQFPNYSSELNVNALLLGDSALYLCASSLARDKVDTQYFGPGTRLTVL.